This TCR beta chain was captured in a study of vaccination effects on CD4 cells after COVID-19. Sequencing in the ViraFEST assay came after antigen-specific CD4+ T cells had been expanded with viral peptide pools, which were used to stimulate PBMC. CD4+ T cells were isolated after around ten days of culture. Each vaccine recipient was nucleocapsid antibody negative and had no prior SARS-CoV-2 infection. Each well held about 2 million PBMC cultured with around 9 ug/ml peptides and roughly 11 IU/ml IL-2. The authors replaced half the medium with IL-2 medium on days 3 and 7. Turning to this clone: Its antigen remains unknown.

Germline CDR1 and CDR2: SGHRS and YFSETQ. Trimming pared 4 bases from V and 0 bases from J, leaving 11 bases between. This CDR3 comprises 15 residues. Clones were sequenced by immunoSEQ multiplex PCR, and TCRdb holds only the in-frame ones, with some missing. The data contain about 55,000 clones, under 75% of them singletons. This sequence originates from a human donor who received a COVID-19 vaccine. The sample in question was CD4+ T cells from PBMCs cultured with SARS-CoV-2 spike peptides, obtained before COVID-19 vaccination. The chain recombines TRBV5-1 with TRBJ1-5, with D tentatively TRBD1 (5 bases). Here the CDR3 reads CASSMGGVSNQPQHF. CDR3 nucleotide sequence: TGCGCCAGCAGCATGGGGGGGGTTAGCAATCAGCCCCAGCATTTT.